The 21 T cell receptor beta chains below come from one sample, sequenced in a study of beta chain features in type 1 diabetes. Investigators reverse transcribed all isolated RNA, so they sequenced expressed TCRB transcripts. TCRdb's copy holds only in-frame clones and misses some; the assay was immunoSEQ multiplex PCR. The table lists approximately 140,000 clones, 6.9% of them singletons. Sequenced: central memory CD4+ T cells from blood. These receptors were obtained from a woman in her 30s in good health.

This clone was found a few times. The rearrangement uses TRBV5-4 and TRBJ2-1; D is possibly TRBD2 (5 bases). The CDR3 spans 11 residues. CDR1 is SGHNT, CDR2 YYREEE, per germline (reference sequence). Trimming pared 5 bases from V and 9 bases from J, leaving 9 bases between. CDR3 sequence (DNA): TGTGCCAGCAGTCTAGCAATTGAGCAGTTCTTC. It yields the protein CASSLAIEQFF.

This clone was observed a handful of times. The rearrangement links TRBV29-1 to TRBJ1-2, with unresolved D. The V gene's germline CDR1 is SQVTM and CDR2 ANQGSEA. The germline V and J ends were trimmed by 3 bases and 5 bases, with 13 bases remaining between them. The CDR3 loop spans 13 amino acids. DNA for the CDR3: TGCAGCGTTGAGAGCACCGGGTGGTATGGCTACACCTTC. The encoded protein is CSVESTGWYGYTF.

This clone turned up a few times. The chain employs TRBV2 and TRBJ2-7; D is possibly TRBD1 (5 bases). V was trimmed by 4 bases and J by 6 bases, leaving 16 bases between them. CDR3 length: 14 residues. Germline-derived CDR1 and CDR2 are SNHLY and FYNNEI. CDR3 bases: TGTGCCAGCAGTGTTACAGAAGCCACAGGCGAGCAGTACTTC. Its protein is CASSVTEATGEQYF.

V and J are TRBV13 and TRBJ1-1; D ambiguous. CDR3 length: 13 amino acids. V gave up 4 bases and J gave up 11 bases, with 17 bases separating them. CDR1 is PRHDT, CDR2 FYEKMQ, per germline (reference sequence). Here the CDR3 DNA reads TGTGCCAGCAGCTCTGGACTCTCTAAAGGCGCTTTCTTT. It codes for CASSSGLSKGAFF. The full variable domain, completed using reference TRBV13 and TRBJ1-1, is AAGVIQSPRHLIKEKRETATLKCYPIPRHDTVYWYQQGPGQDPQFLISFYEKMQSDKGSIPDRFSAQQFSDYHSELNMSSLELGDSALYFCASSSGLSKGAFFGQGTRLTVV.

This clone was picked up a small number of times. The CDR3 coding sequence is TGTGCCAGCAATCTACTGAGCTCCTACGAGCAGTACTTC. It yields the protein CASNLLSSYEQYF. V is TRBV28 and J is TRBJ2-7; D not resolved. Germline values: CDR1 MDHEN, CDR2 SYDVKM. The V gene lost 7 bases and the J gene lost 0 bases, with 10 bases spanning the gap. The CDR3 covers 13 residues.

The table lists this clone with a few counts. The rearrangement links TRBV11-1 to TRBJ2-1; 8 bases match TRBD2. The CDR3 extends over 15 amino acids. Looked up from germline, CDR1 is SGHAT and CDR2 is FQDESV (reference sequence). V gave up 1 base and J gave up 7 bases; unmatched junction bases: 6. The CDR3 protein is CASSLVAGFSNEQFF. The CDR3 DNA follows: TGTGCCAGCAGCTTAGTAGCGGGGTTTAGTAATGAGCAGTTCTTC.

This clone was seen a handful of times. The chain joins TRBV14 to TRBJ1-2; D call uncertain. The V end lost 3 bases, the J end lost 3 bases, and 8 bases lay between the germline ends. This CDR3 region has 13 residues. The germline CDR1 and CDR2 sequences are SGHDN and FVKESK. For the CDR3, the DNA is TGTGCCAGCAGCCAGCAGGTTGACTATGGCTACACCTTC. It specifies CASSQQVDYGYTF.

This chain links TRBV9 with TRBJ2-7, with 9 positions matching TRBD2. This CDR3 is built from 16 residues. Trimming took 3 bases from V and 2 from J; bases not matched to a gene: 9. Germline values: CDR1 SGDLS, CDR2 YYNGEE. DNA of the CDR3: TGTGCCAGCAGCGCCGCAACTAGCGGGCAGACCTACGAGCAGTACTTC. It codes for CASSAATSGQTYEQYF.

The J gene is TRBJ2-3, the V gene TRBV5-1; TRBD2 might be the D (6 bases). Germline V CDR1 and CDR2: SGHRS, YFSETQ. This CDR3 comprises 15 residues. The ends were cut back, 4 bases at V and 1 base at J, with 13 bases in the middle. CDR3 in DNA: TGCGCCAGCAGCGTGCTCGGGGGAGGCACAGATACGCAGTATTTT. Residues: CASSVLGGGTDTQYF.

This clone was seen many times. The chain links TRBV19 to TRBJ2-1; TRBD2 aligns across 14 bases. V trimming: 5 bases; J trimming: 8 bases; junction bases outside the gene matches: 5. CDR1 LNHDA and CDR2 SQIVND come from the germline V gene (reference sequence). The CDR3 totals 15 residues. The CDR3 sequence is CASSVGTSGRDEQFF. Written as DNA, the CDR3 is TGTGCCAGTAGTGTGGGGACTAGCGGGAGAGATGAGCAGTTCTTC. The entire variable domain, with the rest obtained from reference TRBV19 and TRBJ2-1, is as follows: DGGITQSPKYLFRKEGQNVTLSCEQNLNHDAMYWYRQDPGQGLRLIYYSQIVNDFQKGDIAEGYSVSREKKESFPLTVTSAQKNPTAFYLCASSVGTSGRDEQFFGPGTRLTVL.

This clone has more than one count but fewer than ten. This rearrangement joins TRBV6-5 to TRBJ2-3; 8 nucleotides agree with TRBD2. With V trimmed by 8 bases and J by 1 base, 5 bases remained unmatched. CDR3 size: 14 residues. Per the germline V gene, CDR1 is MNHEY and CDR2 is SVGAGI. The CDR3 sequence: CASVSGGGTDTQYF. The CDR3 bases are TGTGCCAGCGTCTCGGGAGGGGGCACAGATACGCAGTATTTT.

This clone was observed at least ten times. The V gene is TRBV7-9, the J gene TRBJ1-4; 8 bases map to TRBD1. J was trimmed by 10 bases and V by 4 bases; bases with no gene match: 14. Germline V lookup: CDR1 SEHNR, CDR2 FQNEAQ (reference sequence). The CDR3 length is 16 residues. The CDR3 spells CASSWTSGTGDGKLFF. The CDR3 DNA is TGTGCCAGCAGCTGGACTTCCGGGACAGGTGACGGAAAACTGTTTTTT.

CDR3 amino acids: CASSLGGRSYEQYF. CDR3 sequence (DNA): TGTGCCAGCAGCTTGGGGGGCCGCTCCTACGAGCAGTACTTC. The chain has TRBV5-4 and TRBJ2-7, with a possible D match to TRBD1 (5 bases). V lost 0 bases to trimming and J lost 0 bases, with 7 bases between them. Germline V gene lookup returns CDR1 SGHNT and CDR2 YYREEE (reference sequence). The CDR3 totals 14 residues.

The CDR3 here is CASSTPGLAGVETQYF. The CDR3 nucleotides are TGTGCCAGCAGCACTCCGGGACTAGCGGGAGTGGAGACCCAGTACTTC. This chain links TRBV5-4 with TRBJ2-5, with 14 positions matching TRBD2. Germline V CDR1 and CDR2: SGHNT, YYREEE (reference sequence). There are 16 residues in the CDR3. The V gene end was trimmed by 4 bases and the J gene end by 5 bases; junction bases not matched to a gene: 7.

The sample holds a few counts of this clone. The genes are TRBV18 and TRBJ2-7; 8 bases map to TRBD2. The germline V gene encodes CDR1 KGHSH and CDR2 LQKENI. The CDR3 runs 14 residues. J gave up 4 bases and V 3 bases, and 5 bases lay outside the gene matches. CDR3 sequence reads: CASSPASGLYEQYF. The CDR3 DNA is TGTGCCAGCTCACCGGCTAGCGGGCTTTACGAGCAGTACTTC.

The rearrangement links TRBV5-4 to TRBJ1-2; D remains ambiguous. The CDR3 length is 11 residues. Germline CDR1 SGHNT, CDR2 YYREEE (reference sequence). V was shortened by 4 bases and J by 5 bases, with 6 bases between the two germline ends. The CDR3, as DNA: TGTGCCAGCAGCGGGGAGTATGGCTACACCTTC. It yields the protein CASSGEYGYTF. The full variable domain, completed using reference TRBV5-4 and TRBJ1-2, is ETGVTQSPTHLIKTRGQQVTLRCSSQSGHNTVSWYQQALGQGPQFIFQYYREEENGRGNFPPRFSGLQFPNYSSELNVNALELDDSALYLCASSGEYGYTFGSGTRLTVV.

V and J are TRBV6-1 and TRBJ2-2; 10 nucleotides agree with TRBD2. Germline assignment: CDR1 MNHNS and CDR2 SASEGT. CDR3 length: 15 amino acids. Trimming at V came to 6 bases and at J to 4 bases, leaving 5 bases not matched to a gene. CDR3 protein: CASRNSGRVTGELFF. Here the CDR3 DNA reads TGTGCCAGCAGAAACAGCGGGAGGGTCACCGGGGAGCTGTTTTTT.

This clone was seen many times. The V gene is TRBV6-5, the J gene TRBJ2-1; 11 nucleotides align to TRBD2. Germline CDR1 and CDR2: MNHEY and SVGAGI. The CDR3 sequence is 15 residues long. V was clipped by 6 bases and J by 3 bases; unmatched bases: 4. The CDR3 sequence: CASSLTSGSYNEQFF. The CDR3 DNA is TGTGCCAGCAGCCTCACTAGCGGGAGCTACAATGAGCAGTTCTTC.

At least ten counts were recorded for this clone. Within the sample, other DNA sequences also encode this same CDR3. CDR3 protein: CSVEGQLNTEAFF. In DNA form, the CDR3 reads TGCAGCGTTGAGGGACAACTGAACACTGAAGCTTTCTTT. The J gene is TRBJ1-1, the V gene TRBV29-1, with D possibly being TRBD1 (6 bases). The CDR3 has 13 amino acids. Germline-derived CDR1 and CDR2 are SQVTM and ANQGSEA. V lost 3 bases and J 0 bases, leaving 8 bases between the germline ends.

This clone has a handful of counts. This rearrangement joins TRBV7-9 to TRBJ2-7; 7 bases are shared with TRBD2. J gave up 6 bases and V 5 bases, and 10 bases lay outside the gene matches. In germline, CDR1 is SEHNR, CDR2 FQNEAQ (reference sequence). This CDR3 is 14 amino acids long. The CDR3 sequence: CASSRGGVVGEQYF. The DNA for the CDR3 is TGTGCCAGCAGCCGTGGGGGGGTGGTCGGCGAGCAGTACTTC.

The chain uses TRBV7-3 and TRBJ2-1; TRBD2 matches 13 bases. Unmatched junction bases numbered 4, after V lost 5 bases and J lost 9 bases. CDR1 and CDR2 (germline): SGHTA, FQGTGA. The CDR3 length is 14 residues. In DNA form, the CDR3 reads TGTGCCAGCAGCAGCGGACTAGCGGGAGCTGAGCAGTTCTTC. As protein: CASSSGLAGAEQFF.